The 29 T cell receptor beta chains given below trace back to one sample, sequenced in a study of T cells in Graves' hyperthyroidism and ophthalmopathy. Amplified regions were TCR beta CDR3 sequences from RNA transcripts. During a first-round RT-PCR of the TCR CDR3, the HTBI primer set was used. From the multiplex PCR reads, TCRdb called clonotypes with MiXCR, one entry per CDR3 protein. The sample carries about 510,000 distinct CDR3 sequences, 11% to 15% recorded once. Sequencing was done on a sample of blood. These receptors came from a woman in her forties with Graves' hyperthyroidism.

This clonotype has a count of ten or more. This chain links TRBV27 with TRBJ2-7, with 7 bases fitting TRBD1. V shed 5 bases, J shed 5 bases, and the junction held 6 bases outside the gene matches. The CDR3 spans 13 residues. Germline lookup yields CDR1 MNHEY and CDR2 SMNVEV (reference sequence). CDR3 residues: CASSPNRGHEQYF. CDR3 coding DNA: TGTGCCAGCAGTCCAAACAGGGGACACGAGCAGTACTTC.

This clonotype was counted ten times or more. This chain joins TRBV6-1 and TRBJ2-1, with D unresolved. The V end was cut by 8 bases, the J end by 6 bases, with 14 bases between. From germline, CDR1 is MNHNS and CDR2 SASEGT. The CDR3 totals 13 residues. The CDR3 region has the DNA TGTGCCAGCTCTTTAAACCCCTCCAATGAGCAGTTCTTC. This encodes CASSLNPSNEQFF.

A note on this clonotype: It may be a read error: a sequence one base away is much more abundant. The chain has TRBV2 and TRBJ1-2; D might be TRBD1 (5 bases). The CDR3 is 12 residues long. The germline V gene has CDR1 SNHLY and CDR2 FYNNEI. The CDR3 loop is CASSGGNYVYTF. DNA for the CDR3: TGTGCCAGCAGTGGGGGGAACTATGTCTACACCTTC.

This clonotype appeared many times. The chain couples TRBV28 to TRBJ1-2; D is possibly TRBD1 (5 bases). Trimming took 8 bases from V and 2 from J, leaving 9 bases between them. Germline CDR1 reads MDHEN; CDR2 reads SYDVKM. This CDR3 has 12 amino acids. The CDR3 DNA follows: TGTGCCAGCGATGACAGCAACTATGGCTACACCTTC. It is translated as CASDDSNYGYTF.

This rearrangement joins TRBV6-1 to TRBJ2-4; D gene unclear. This CDR3 is built from 12 residues. The V and J ends lost 10 bases and 5 bases respectively, with 12 bases between them. Germline CDR1 MNHNS, CDR2 SASEGT. CDR3 amino acids: CAIAAGENIQYF. The CDR3 nucleotides are TGTGCCATCGCTGCCGGAGAAAACATTCAGTACTTC.

There are many counts of this clonotype. The rearrangement links TRBV3-1 to TRBJ2-1; D is unresolved. Trimming shortened V by 1 base and J by 9 bases, and 13 bases separated the two germline ends. The CDR3 consists of 14 residues. Germline V CDR1 and CDR2: LGHDT, YNNKEL (reference sequence). The CDR3 is CASSQGSRATEQFF. The CDR3, as DNA: TGTGCCAGCAGCCAAGGTTCTCGAGCGACTGAGCAGTTCTTC.

This clonotype showed up many times. The J gene is TRBJ1-4, the V gene TRBV6-1, with D maybe TRBD1 (5 bases). Trimming removed 6 bases at V and 8 bases at J, with 13 bases between. The CDR3 loop spans 13 amino acids. Germline CDR1 MNHNS, CDR2 SASEGT. CDR3 region: CASRSTGGEKLFF. The CDR3, as DNA: TGTGCCAGCAGGAGCACAGGCGGGGAAAAACTGTTTTTT.

This clonotype has a count of ten or more. The chain joins TRBV7-9 to TRBJ2-3, with D perhaps TRBD2 (5 bases). The CDR3 contains 12 residues. Germline assignment: CDR1 SEHNR and CDR2 FQNEAQ (reference sequence). Trimming stripped 6 bases from V and 5 bases from J, with 9 bases between. The CDR3 DNA follows: TGTGCCAGCAGGTCCCGGGGAGATACGCAGTATTTT. Amino acid sequence: CASRSRGDTQYF.

V is TRBV6-1 and J is TRBJ2-1, with a tentative D call TRBD2 (6 bases). Trimming shortened V by 2 bases and J by 5 bases, and 10 bases separated the two germline ends. This CDR3 has 14 residues. The germline gives CDR1 MNHNS, CDR2 SASEGT. The CDR3, as DNA: TGTGCCAGCAGTGAACCTGGCGGGAACAATGAGCAGTTCTTC. As protein: CASSEPGGNNEQFF.

This clonotype was observed at least ten times. The CDR3 reads CASSQELRQLNTEAFF. CDR3 bases: TGTGCCAGCAGCCAAGAGTTAAGGCAGTTGAACACTGAAGCTTTCTTT. V usage is TRBV4-2 and J usage is TRBJ1-1; D not resolved. The length of the CDR3 is 16 residues. Germline CDR1 and CDR2: LGHNA and YNFKEQ. Deletions cut 0 bases from V and 0 bases from J, with 11 bases between.

The chain recombines TRBV5-4 with TRBJ2-3; D uncertain. This CDR3 spans 13 amino acids. The germline CDR1 and CDR2 sequences are SGHNT and YYREEE (reference sequence). The ends were cut back, 0 bases at V and 6 bases at J, with 8 bases in the middle. The CDR3, as DNA: TGTGCCAGCAGCTTGGGCGCCAGGGATACGCAGTATTTT. This gives the protein CASSLGARDTQYF.

This clonotype was detected ten times or more. This rearrangement joins TRBV7-6 to TRBJ1-2; tentative D call: TRBD1 (6 bases). V was shortened by 2 bases and J by 4 bases, with 26 bases between the two germline ends. This CDR3 spans 19 amino acids. The germline CDR1 and CDR2 sequences are SGHVS and FNYEAQ. The CDR3 sequence: CASSLWSGPGQIMVYGYTF. The CDR3 DNA reads TGTGCCAGCAGCTTATGGTCCGGTCCGGGACAAATAATGGTCTATGGCTACACCTTC.

This chain connects TRBV24-1 to TRBJ2-5, with a possible D match to TRBD1 (7 bases). This CDR3 spans 14 amino acids. The V gene's germline CDR1 is KGHDR and CDR2 SFDVKD. Trimming removed 9 bases at V and 5 bases at J, with 18 bases between. The CDR3: CATSPGGRWETQYF. DNA for the CDR3: TGTGCCACCTCCCCAGGGGGGCGGTGGGAGACCCAGTACTTC.

This clonotype was detected many times. This chain uses TRBV5-1 with TRBJ2-5; D possibly corresponds to TRBD1 (6 bases). V was trimmed by 4 bases and J by 2 bases, leaving 12 bases between them. CDR3 size: 14 residues. The germline gives CDR1 SGHRS, CDR2 YFSETQ. The CDR3 coding sequence is TGCGCCAGCAGCCCAGTAGGACAGCAAGAGACCCAGTACTTC. Protein product: CASSPVGQQETQYF.

The J gene is TRBJ2-5, the V gene TRBV11-2, with TRBD2 matching 9 bases. Trimming took 1 base from V and 5 from J; bases not matched to a gene: 11. The V gene's germline CDR1 is SGHAT and CDR2 FQNNGV. This CDR3 spans 17 amino acids. CDR3 in amino acids: CASSLGVTSGGGETQYF. The CDR3 coding sequence is TGTGCCAGCAGCTTAGGCGTGACTAGCGGTGGGGGGGAGACCCAGTACTTC.

The rearrangement joins TRBV14 to TRBJ1-2, with a possible D match to TRBD1 (5 bases). This CDR3 is built from 13 residues. CDR1 is SGHDN, CDR2 FVKESK, per germline. With 1 base removed from V and 7 bases from J, the gap between germline ends came to 10 bases. The CDR3, as DNA: TGTGCCAGCAGCCAAGCCCTCGACAGTGGCTACACCTTC. As protein: CASSQALDSGYTF.

This clonotype was found many times. This rearrangement joins TRBV5-1 to TRBJ1-5; D is possibly TRBD1 (5 bases). The CDR3 spans 15 residues. V was cut by 0 bases and J by 3 bases, with 10 bases left in between. The V gene's germline CDR1 is SGHRS and CDR2 YFSETQ. The DNA of the CDR3 is TGCGCCAGCAGCTTGGGGCAGGGAGACAATCAGCCCCAGCATTTT. Its protein is CASSLGQGDNQPQHF.

The table lists this clonotype with many counts. This sequence joins TRBV7-3 and TRBJ2-7, with 10 positions matching TRBD1. J gave up 7 bases and V 5 bases, and 8 bases lay outside the gene matches. Germline CDR1 and CDR2: SGHTA and FQGTGA. The CDR3 consists of 14 residues. The CDR3 protein is CASSPLGQGGEQYF. The CDR3 DNA sequence: TGTGCCAGCAGCCCCCTAGGACAGGGGGGGGAGCAGTACTTC.

Ten or more counts support this clonotype. The rearrangement links TRBV6-1 to TRBJ2-7, with a tentative D call TRBD1 (6 bases). V was trimmed by 3 bases and J by 1 base, leaving 13 bases between them. In germline, CDR1 is MNHNS, CDR2 SASEGT. The CDR3 sequence is 15 residues long. This CDR3 reads CASSEHRDRSYEQYF. CDR3 coding DNA: TGTGCCAGCAGTGAGCACAGGGATCGGTCCTACGAGCAGTACTTC.

V is TRBV19 and J is TRBJ2-1; 8 nucleotides agree with TRBD2. V was clipped by 6 bases and J by 2 bases; unmatched bases: 3. Germline V gives CDR1 LNHDA, CDR2 SQIVND (reference sequence). The CDR3 length is 14 residues. CDR3: CASSVGLAYNEQFF. The CDR3 DNA reads TGTGCCAGTAGCGTGGGACTAGCCTACAATGAGCAGTTCTTC.

In this sample, this clonotype turned up a few times. The chain links TRBV9 to TRBJ2-1; D gene ambiguous. The CDR3 has 13 residues. Trimming cost V 0 bases and J 5 bases, with 6 bases left between them. The germline V gene encodes CDR1 SGDLS and CDR2 YYNGEE. This chain's CDR3 is CASSVATNNEQFF. CDR3 DNA sequence: TGTGCCAGCAGCGTAGCCACGAACAATGAGCAGTTCTTC. Looking up the rest from reference TRBV9 and TRBJ2-1 gives the full variable domain: DSGVTQTPKHLITATGQRVTLRCSPRSGDLSVYWYQQSLDQGLQFLIQYYNGEERAKGNILERFSAQQFPDLHSELNLSSLELGDSALYFCASSVATNNEQFFGPGTRLTVL.

This clonotype was picked up a small number of times. The rearrangement links TRBV29-1 to TRBJ2-1; 9 positions agree with TRBD1. The CDR3 has 14 residues. CDR1 is SQVTM, CDR2 ANQGSEA, per germline. Germline trimming cut 5 bases from V and 2 bases from J; bases unmatched to any gene: 4. The CDR3 DNA is TGCAGCGTTACGGGACAGGGTGCCTACAATGAGCAGTTCTTC. Protein product: CSVTGQGAYNEQFF.

The chain links TRBV29-1 to TRBJ2-1; D is unclear. Trimming pared 3 bases from V and 4 bases from J, leaving 7 bases between. Germline V gene data show CDR1 as SQVTM and CDR2 as ANQGSEA. CDR3 length: 12 amino acids. The CDR3 coding sequence is TGCAGCGTTGAGCGATCATACAATGAGCAGTTCTTC. This codes for CSVERSYNEQFF.

This clonotype was recorded many times. The chain uses TRBV11-2 and TRBJ2-7; TRBD2 is a possible D gene (6 bases). Germline CDR1 and CDR2: SGHAT and FQNNGV. The V gene lost 2 bases and the J gene lost 4 bases, with 15 bases spanning the gap. The length of the CDR3 is 15 residues. The CDR3 nucleotides read TGTGCCAGCAGCTTAAGTGGCGGGAATTCTTACGAGCAGTACTTC. It encodes CASSLSGGNSYEQYF. Full variable domain (missing parts from reference TRBV11-2 and TRBJ2-7): EAGVAQSPRYKIIEKRQSVAFWCNPISGHATLYWYQQILGQGPKLLIQFQNNGVVDDSQLPKDRFSAERLKGVDSTLKIQPAKLEDSAVYLCASSLSGGNSYEQYFGPGTRLTVT.

This chain uses TRBV12-3 or TRBV12-4 with TRBJ1-3, with TRBD1 identical over 7 bases. The CDR3 runs 16 residues. The ends lost 7 bases at V and 0 bases at J; junction bases unmatched: 9. The CDR3 here is CASTDTGANSGNTIYF. CDR3 bases: TGTGCCAGCACTGACACAGGGGCGAACTCTGGAAACACCATATATTTT.

This clonotype was detected many times. The genes are TRBV2 and TRBJ1-2, with 11 bases aligning to TRBD1. The junction had 4 bases not matched to a gene; V was cut back by 4 bases and J by 6 bases. The germline V gene encodes CDR1 SNHLY and CDR2 FYNNEI. The CDR3 spans 14 residues. The CDR3 nucleotides read TGTGCCAGCAGTGTGGCGGACAGGGGGCATGGCTACACCTTC. Translating gives CASSVADRGHGYTF.

This clonotype was seen more than once but under ten times. The chain is built from TRBV6-1 and TRBJ2-3; TRBD2 matches at 9 bases. The CDR3 consists of 15 residues. Germline V gene sequence: CDR1 MNHNS, CDR2 SASEGT. The V gene end was trimmed by 5 bases and the J gene end by 2 bases; junction bases not matched to a gene: 5. CDR3 in amino acids: CASSPTSGFTDTQYF. The CDR3 DNA follows: TGTGCCAGCAGTCCGACTAGCGGCTTCACAGATACGCAGTATTTT.

In this sample, this clonotype turned up a few times. The V call is TRBV20-1, the J call TRBJ2-3; TRBD2 agrees at 7 bases. Looked up from germline, CDR1 is DFQATT and CDR2 is SNEGSKA (reference sequence). The CDR3 contains 16 residues. With 6 bases clipped from V and 1 base from J, the junction kept 13 bases outside the gene matches. DNA for the CDR3: TGCAGTGCCAACCAGGTACGGGAGGATGGCACAGATACGCAGTATTTT. Its translation: CSANQVREDGTDTQYF.

This clonotype appeared many times. The gene calls are TRBV7-9 and TRBJ2-5; D is uncertain. CDR3 size: 14 residues. Germline V gene lookup returns CDR1 SEHNR and CDR2 FQNEAQ (reference sequence). V shed 1 base and J shed 5 bases, with 11 bases lying between them. The CDR3 DNA sequence: TGTGCCAGCAGCTTAGGAAGTAGCACTGAGACCCAGTACTTC. The encoded protein is CASSLGSSTETQYF.